The 9 T cell receptor beta chains below come from one sample, sequenced in a study of persistence of HIV-infected CD4 T cells. The immunoSEQ assay was version 4, run in survey mode. Sequenced by immunoSEQ multiplex PCR; TCRdb stores in-frame clones only, minus some. The sample consists of approximately 35,000 clones, approximately 78% of them appearing once. The stimulus was an HIV-1 Gag 15-mer peptide pool, 1 ug/peptide/mL. Memory cells lacking CD40L and CD69 with high CD45RO were sorted. These TCRs' antigens remain unknown. Source: cultured CD4+ T cells from PBMCs, taken from a patient who received antiretroviral therapy. These receptors came from an adult with HIV. The donor label of this sample is uncertain.

The rearrangement links TRBV20-1 to TRBJ2-1; D unresolved. The CDR3 extends over 10 amino acids. The ends were cut back, 5 bases at V and 5 bases at J, with 4 bases in the middle. Germline CDR1 DFQATT, CDR2 SNEGSKA (reference sequence). The CDR3 coding sequence is TGCAGTGCTGCGCACAATGAGCAGTTCTTC. This sequence encodes CSAAHNEQFF.

The chain couples TRBV29-1 to TRBJ2-3; the match to TRBD1 covers 7 bases. After removal of 3 bases from V and 6 bases from J, the junction contained 6 bases not matched to a gene. Germline CDR1 and CDR2: SQVTM and ANQGSEA. CDR3 size: 13 residues. The CDR3 loop is CSVEDRWGDTQYF. The CDR3 DNA sequence: TGCAGCGTTGAGGACAGGTGGGGGGATACGCAGTATTTT.

The genes are TRBV6-5 and TRBJ2-5; 7 bases map to TRBD1. After removal of 10 bases from V and 0 bases from J, the junction contained 11 bases not matched to a gene. In germline, CDR1 is MNHEY, CDR2 SVGAGI. CDR3 size: 15 residues. CDR3 amino acids: CATGFRGSYQETQYF. In DNA form, the CDR3 reads TGTGCCACGGGATTCAGGGGGTCGTACCAAGAGACCCAGTACTTC.

The chain carries TRBV5-4 and TRBJ2-3; D may be TRBD1 (6 bases). V lost 2 bases, J lost 6 bases, and 10 bases lay in between. The CDR3 is 13 amino acids. In germline, CDR1 is SGHNT, CDR2 YYREEE (reference sequence). The DNA of the CDR3 is TGTGCCAGCAGCTTACAGGGTGAGGATACGCAGTATTTT. It translates to CASSLQGEDTQYF.

The V gene is TRBV30, the J gene TRBJ1-5; D gene uncertain. Looked up from germline, CDR1 is GTSNPN and CDR2 is SVGIG (reference sequence). Between the trimmed V and J ends, which lost 0 bases and 6 bases, there was a span of 21 bases. CDR3 length equals 17 residues. The CDR3, as DNA: TGTGCCTGGAGTGTAAGTCAGGCTAAGTTTTCGAGTCAGCCCCAGCATTTT. It is translated as CAWSVSQAKFSSQPQHF.

The chain links TRBV29-1 to TRBJ2-1; 10 nucleotides agree with TRBD2. CDR3 size: 14 residues. Germline loops: CDR1 SQVTM, CDR2 ANQGSEA. The J segment lost 6 bases and the V segment lost 3 bases, leaving 5 bases of the junction unmatched. The CDR3, as DNA: TGCAGCGTTGAGCCTAGCGGGGGAATCAATGAGCAGTTCTTC. As protein: CSVEPSGGINEQFF.

Written as DNA, the CDR3 is TGTGCCTGGAGTGTCCCTTCAGGGTCGAGAGAGACCCAGTACTTC. Encoded protein: CAWSVPSGSRETQYF. This chain links TRBV30 with TRBJ2-5; a possible D gene is TRBD1 (5 bases). This CDR3 contains 15 residues. The ends were cut back, 0 bases at V and 4 bases at J, with 15 bases in the middle. The germline V gene encodes CDR1 GTSNPN and CDR2 SVGIG (reference sequence).

V usage is TRBV30 and J usage is TRBJ1-1, with 7 bases fitting TRBD1. The V and J ends lost 3 bases and 8 bases, in that order; junction bases with no gene match: 9. This CDR3 region has 13 residues. Germline V CDR1 and CDR2: GTSNPN, SVGIG (reference sequence). DNA of the CDR3: TGTGCCTGGAGCACAGGGGTCGTTGGGGAAGCTTTCTTT. Its translation: CAWSTGVVGEAFF.

The chain joins TRBV5-1 to TRBJ1-1; no definite D call. V was pared by 5 bases and J by 1 base, with 9 bases between. CDR1 and CDR2 (germline): SGHRS, YFSETQ. The CDR3 extends over 13 amino acids. CDR3 DNA: TGCGCCAGCAGAGGACCTACGAACACTGAAGCTTTCTTT. This encodes CASRGPTNTEAFF.